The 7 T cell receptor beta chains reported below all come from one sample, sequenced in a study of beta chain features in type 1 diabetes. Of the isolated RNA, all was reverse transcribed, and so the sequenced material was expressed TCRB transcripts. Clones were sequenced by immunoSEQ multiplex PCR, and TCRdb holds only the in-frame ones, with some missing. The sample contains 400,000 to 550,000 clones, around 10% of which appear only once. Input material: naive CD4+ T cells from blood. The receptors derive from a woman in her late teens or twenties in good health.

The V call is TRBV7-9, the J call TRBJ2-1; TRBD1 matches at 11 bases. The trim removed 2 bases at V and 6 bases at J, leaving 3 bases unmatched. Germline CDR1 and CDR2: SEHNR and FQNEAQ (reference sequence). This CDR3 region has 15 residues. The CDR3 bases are TGTGCCAGCAGCTTATACGGGACAGGGGGCAATGAGCAGTTCTTC. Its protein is CASSLYGTGGNEQFF. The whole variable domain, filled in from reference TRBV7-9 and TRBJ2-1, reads DTGVSQNPRHKITKRGQNVTFRCDPISEHNRLYWYRQTLGQGPEFLTYFQNEAQLEKSRLLSDRFSAERPKGSFSTLEIQRTEQGDSAMYLCASSLYGTGGNEQFFGPGTRLTVL.

The DNA for the CDR3 is TGCAGCGTAAGACAGGGACAAATGGGCGGCTACACCTTC. Residues: CSVRQGQMGGYTF. This chain joins TRBV29-1 and TRBJ1-2; TRBD1 agrees at 7 bases. V lost 6 bases to trimming and J lost 8 bases; unmatched junction nucleotides: 12. The length of the CDR3 is 13 residues. From germline, CDR1 is SQVTM and CDR2 ANQGSEA. The complete variable domain, with remaining parts taken from reference TRBV29-1 and TRBJ1-2, reads SAVISQKPSRDICQRGTSLTIQCQVDSQVTMMFWYRQQPGQSLTLIATANQGSEATYESGFVIDKFPISRPNLTFSTLTVSNMSPEDSSIYLCSVRQGQMGGYTFGSGTRLTVV.

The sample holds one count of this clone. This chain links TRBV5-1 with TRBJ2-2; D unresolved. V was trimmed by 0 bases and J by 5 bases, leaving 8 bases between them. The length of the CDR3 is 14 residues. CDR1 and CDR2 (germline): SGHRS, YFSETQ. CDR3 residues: CASSLVGETGELFF. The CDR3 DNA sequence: TGCGCCAGCAGCTTGGTTGGGGAAACCGGGGAGCTGTTTTTT. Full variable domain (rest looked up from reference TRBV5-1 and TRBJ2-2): KAGVTQTPRYLIKTRGQQVTLSCSPISGHRSVSWYQQTPGQGLQFLFEYFSETQRNKGNFPGRFSGRQFSNSRSEMNVSTLELGDSALYLCASSLVGETGELFFGEGSRLTVL.

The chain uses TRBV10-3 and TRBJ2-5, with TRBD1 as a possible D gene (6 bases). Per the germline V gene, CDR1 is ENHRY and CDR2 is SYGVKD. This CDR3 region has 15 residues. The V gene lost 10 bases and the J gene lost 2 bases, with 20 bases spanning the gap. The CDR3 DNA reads TGTGCCACCAAAACAGGGACGGACGATCAAGAGACCCAGTACTTC. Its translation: CATKTGTDDQETQYF.

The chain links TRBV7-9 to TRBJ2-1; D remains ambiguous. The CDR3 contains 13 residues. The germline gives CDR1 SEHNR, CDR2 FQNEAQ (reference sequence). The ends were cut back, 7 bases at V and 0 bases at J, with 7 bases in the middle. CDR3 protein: CASMASSYNEQFF. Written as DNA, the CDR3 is TGTGCCAGCATGGCGAGCTCCTACAATGAGCAGTTCTTC.

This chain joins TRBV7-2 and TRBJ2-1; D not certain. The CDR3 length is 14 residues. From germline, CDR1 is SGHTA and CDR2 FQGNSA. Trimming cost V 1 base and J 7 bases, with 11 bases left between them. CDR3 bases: TGTGCCAGCAGCTTAGGGATATCTAAGAATGAGCAGTTCTTC. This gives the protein CASSLGISKNEQFF.

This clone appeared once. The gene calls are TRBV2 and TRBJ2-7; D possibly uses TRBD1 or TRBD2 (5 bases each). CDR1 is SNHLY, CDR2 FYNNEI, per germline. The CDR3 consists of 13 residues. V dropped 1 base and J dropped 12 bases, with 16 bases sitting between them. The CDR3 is CASSEGGVGTGYV. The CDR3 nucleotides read TGTGCCAGCAGTGAAGGTGGGGTGGGGACGGGGTACGTC.